The sequence of this T cell receptor (beta chain) was determined in a study of blood T cells in healthy people across ages. A second PCR of 7 to 11 cycles used a sample-barcoded 5' primer and a J-beta primer mix. Through a template-switch adaptor with 12 random nucleotides, each cDNA molecule received a tag. TCRdb reprocessed the 5' RACE reads with MiXCR, giving one entry per CDR3 protein. The sample has hundreds of thousands of distinct CDR3 sequences; approximately 60% are singletons. Those donating, healthy Caucasian individuals from Russia, were aged 6 to 90. Findings of the study overall: More naive CD4+ cells and higher diversity marked long-lived donors relative to aged donors. Roughly linear declines in TCR beta diversity per million T cells occurred with age.

Concerning this clonotype: Its specificity is not known.

The germline V and J ends were trimmed by 3 bases and 6 bases, with 16 bases remaining between them. This CDR3 contains 15 residues. Germline assignment: CDR1 SGHRS and CDR2 YFSETQ. This chain connects TRBV5-1 to TRBJ2-1; no clear D gene. The origin of this receptor is a man aged 35-49 years in good health. Sequencing used blood. The CDR3 DNA is TGCGCCAGCAGCTCCGACCTCGTCCCTCGCAATGAGCAGTTCTTC. Protein: CASSSDLVPRNEQFF.